This TCR beta chain was sequenced in a study of Ad26.COV2.S vaccination and SARS-CoV-2 variants. Findings of the study overall: Analytic work on TCR breadth and depth might have understated the full extent of total T cell responses.

This CDR3 spans 13 amino acids. Per germline, CDR1 MGHRA and CDR2 YSYEKL. With 5 bases removed from V and 5 bases from J, the gap between germline ends came to 12 bases. Assay used: immunoSEQ multiplex PCR; TCRdb lists only in-frame clones, some missing. The repertoire holds 350,000 to 400,000 clones, with roughly nine tenths as singletons. Treatment described: about 20 received Ad26.COV2.S at low or high dose, single or two shots; five or six received placebo; per-sample allocation not given. Sample collection was performed on day 63 after the first vaccine or placebo injection. The donor was a Boston adult aged 18-55 years. As regards this clone: What it recognizes is unknown.

The rearrangement links TRBV4-1 to TRBJ1-1; TRBD1 might be the D (5 bases). Specimen: peripheral blood, collected in a trial of Ad26.COV2.S vaccine versus placebo. This TCR was sampled from a person aged 18-65 years who received the Ad26.COV2.S COVID-19 vaccine or a placebo. As DNA, the CDR3 is TGCGCCAGCAGCTTGGGACCAGGGACTGAAGCTTTCTTT. This translates into CASSLGPGTEAFF.